There are a few counts of the clone carrying this TCR beta chain. Its antigen is not identified. The data were produced by immunoSEQ multiplex PCR, yet TCRdb's version contains in-frame clones alone and is incomplete. The sample yields 120,000 or so clones, more than 70% seen once. These data originate in a study of T cell responses to AZD1222 COVID-19 vaccine. Study information: Second-dose schedules of about 4 or about 12 weeks were combined.

Looked up from germline, CDR1 is DFQATT and CDR2 is SNEGSKA (reference sequence). The CDR3 is made up of 12 amino acids. The V and J ends lost 3 bases and 10 bases, in that order; junction bases with no gene match: 5. Study findings and constraints: An increase in Spike-specific TCR breadth and depth was observed after two AZD1222 doses. Regions 160-218 and 743-854 held dominance among vaccine-associated CD4 TCRs, which spanned spike.

The sequencing used peripheral blood, collected on day 0 of AZD1222 vaccination. This chain joins TRBV20-1 and TRBJ2-3, with 9 positions matching TRBD2. The source is an adult in good health. The chain's CDR3 is CSASGGGASQYF. Written as DNA, the CDR3 is TGCAGTGCTAGTGGCGGGGGGGCCTCGCAGTATTTT.